The clone carrying this T cell receptor (beta chain) was counted a single time. What it binds is unknown. The sample is drawn from a study of cytomegalovirus exposure and HLA in healthy donors. Study-level findings and limits: A previous analysis found most TCR beta V segments productive roughly 87% or roughly 30% of the time.

Germline V gene lookup returns CDR1 SGHAT and CDR2 FQNNGV. The CDR3 has 15 residues. The V end lost 1 base, the J end lost 8 bases, and 12 bases lay between the germline ends. The PCR had 60 Vbeta and 13 Jbeta primers. In the authors' workflow: Later, an analysis found about 80 million unique TCR beta chains, and around 12 million of these were shared. TCRdb's table, derived via immunoSEQ multiplex PCR, lists solely in-frame clones and lacks some. V, J and clone size derive from that table, while D and trimming were established from the DNA sequence. The sample holds around 200,000 clones; less than 90% are singletons and the top ten take around 0.34%.

The source is a woman aged 25 to 39 in good health and CMV-seronegative. What was sequenced was PBMCs. The chain employs TRBV11-2 and TRBJ1-6; D is unresolved. CDR3 DNA sequence: TGTGCCAGCAGCTTAGGGGAGGTTTCCCATTCACCCCTCCACTTT. Translating gives CASSLGEVSHSPLHF.